Sequencing of this T cell receptor beta chain was carried out in a study of blood T cells in healthy people across ages. A sample-barcoded 5' primer and a J-beta primer mix were used in a second PCR of roughly 6 to 11 cycles. Every molecule of cDNA carried a tag from a template-switch adaptor with 12 random nucleotides. Each CDR3 protein is one row after TCRdb ran MiXCR on the 5' RACE reads. The sample yields approximately 900,000 distinct CDR3 sequences, under 35% seen once. V lost 5 bases, J lost 1 base, and 14 bases lay in between. The CDR3 has 15 residues. CDR1 and CDR2 from the germline V gene are SGHTA and FQGNSA. Healthy individuals of Caucasian origin from Russia, aged about 6 to 100, served as donors. This sample also belongs to another study, concerning T cells of mothers and their children.

The rearrangement uses TRBV7-2 and TRBJ1-1; D perhaps matches TRBD1 (6 bases). Specimen: blood. The sequence came from a woman aged 40 to 49 in good health. The CDR3 DNA is TGTGCCAGCAGCGACGGACAGAAAAGGAACACTGAAGCTTTCTTT. Translation: CASSDGQKRNTEAFF. Supplemented by reference TRBV7-2 and TRBJ1-1, the full variable domain reads GAGVSQSPSNKVTEKGKDVELRCDPISGHTALYWYRQSLGQGLEFLIYFQGNSAPDKSGLPSDRFSAERTGGSVSTLTIQRTQQEDSAVYLCASSDGQKRNTEAFFGQGTRLTVV.